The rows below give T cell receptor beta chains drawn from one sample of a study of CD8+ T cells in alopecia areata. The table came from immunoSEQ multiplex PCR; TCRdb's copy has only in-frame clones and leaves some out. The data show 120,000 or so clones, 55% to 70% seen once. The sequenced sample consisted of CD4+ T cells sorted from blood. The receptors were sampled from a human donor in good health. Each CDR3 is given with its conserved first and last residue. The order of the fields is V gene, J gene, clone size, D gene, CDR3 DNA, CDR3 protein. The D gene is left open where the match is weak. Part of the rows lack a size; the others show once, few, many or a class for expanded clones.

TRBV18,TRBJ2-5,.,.,TGTGCCAGCTCACCATCAGGGAGAGAGACCCAGTACTTC,CASSPSGRETQYF
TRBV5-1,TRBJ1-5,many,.,TGCGCCAGCAGCTTGGCCGACGGTCTTGGTCAGCCCCAGCATTTT,CASSLADGLGQPQHF
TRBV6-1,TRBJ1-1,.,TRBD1,TGTGCCAGCAGTGTAACCAGGGGGCCAGTGGAAGCTTTCTTT,CASSVTRGPVEAFF
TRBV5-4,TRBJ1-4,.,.,TGTGCCAGCAGTTCAAGACAGACAACTAATGAAAAACTGTTTTTT,CASSSRQTTNEKLFF
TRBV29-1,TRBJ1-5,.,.,TGCAGCGTCCCCCGGCCGGGGAGGGGATATCAGCCCCAGCATTTT,CSVPRPGRGYQPQHF
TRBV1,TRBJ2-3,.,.,TGCACCAGCAGCCAAGGACAGGGGGGCACAGATACGCAGTATTTT,CTSSQGQGGTDTQYF
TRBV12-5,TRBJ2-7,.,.,TGTGCTAGTGCCCCGAGGGTGACCTCCTACGAGCAGTACTTC,CASAPRVTSYEQYF
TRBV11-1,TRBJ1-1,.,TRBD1,TGTGCCAGCAGACCCGGGACAGGGGGCGCAGTAACTGAAGCTTTCTTT,CASRPGTGGAVTEAFF
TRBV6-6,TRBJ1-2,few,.,TGTGCCAGCAGTTTATCGACAGAGTATGGCTACACCTTC,CASSLSTEYGYTF
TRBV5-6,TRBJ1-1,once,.,TGTGCCAGCAGCTTGGCGGGACGGATGAACACTGAAGCTTTCTTT,CASSLAGRMNTEAFF
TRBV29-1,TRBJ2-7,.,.,TGCAGCGTCGGGACGGGAAAGCAGTACTTC,CSVGTGKQYF
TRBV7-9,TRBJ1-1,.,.,TGTGCCAGCAGCTCGGACACTTTGAACACTGAAGCTTTCTTT,CASSSDTLNTEAFF
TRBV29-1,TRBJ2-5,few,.,TGCAGCGTGGCTGGTGGGGACCAAGAGACCCAGTACTTC,CSVAGGDQETQYF